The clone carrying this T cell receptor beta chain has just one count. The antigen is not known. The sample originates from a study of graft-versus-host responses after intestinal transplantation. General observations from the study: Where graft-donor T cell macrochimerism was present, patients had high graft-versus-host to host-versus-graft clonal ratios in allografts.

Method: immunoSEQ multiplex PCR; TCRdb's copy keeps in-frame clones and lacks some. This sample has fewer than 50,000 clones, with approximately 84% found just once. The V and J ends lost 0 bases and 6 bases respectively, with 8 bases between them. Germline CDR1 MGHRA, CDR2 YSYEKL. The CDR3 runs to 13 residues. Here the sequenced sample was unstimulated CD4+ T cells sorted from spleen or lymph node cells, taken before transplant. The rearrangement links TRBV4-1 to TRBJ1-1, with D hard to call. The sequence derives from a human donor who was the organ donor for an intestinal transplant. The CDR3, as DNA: TGCGCCAGCAGCCAAGAAAGGATATCTGAAGCTTTCTTT. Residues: CASSQERISEAFF.